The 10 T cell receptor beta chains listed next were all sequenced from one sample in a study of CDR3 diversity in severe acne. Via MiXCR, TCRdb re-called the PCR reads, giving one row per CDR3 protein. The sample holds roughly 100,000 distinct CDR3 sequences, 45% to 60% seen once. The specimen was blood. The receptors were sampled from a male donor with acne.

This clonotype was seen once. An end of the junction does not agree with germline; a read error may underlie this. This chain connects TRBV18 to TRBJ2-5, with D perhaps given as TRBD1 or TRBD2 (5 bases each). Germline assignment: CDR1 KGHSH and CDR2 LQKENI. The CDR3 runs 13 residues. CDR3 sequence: CASLRRDQEAQYF. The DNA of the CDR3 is TGTGCCAGCTTAAGACGGGACCAAGAGGCCCAATACTTC.

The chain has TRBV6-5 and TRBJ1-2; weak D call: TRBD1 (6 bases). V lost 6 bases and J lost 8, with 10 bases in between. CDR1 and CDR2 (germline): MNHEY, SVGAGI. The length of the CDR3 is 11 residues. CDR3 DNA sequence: TGTGCCAGCAGGAGAGGGGGGGGCTACACCTTC. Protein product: CASRRGGGYTF.

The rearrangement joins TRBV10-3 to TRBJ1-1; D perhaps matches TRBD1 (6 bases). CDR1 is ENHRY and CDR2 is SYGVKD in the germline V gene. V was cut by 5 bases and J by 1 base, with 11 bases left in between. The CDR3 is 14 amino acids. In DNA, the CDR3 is TGTGCCATCAGTAGGGACAACTCGAACACTGAAGCTTTCTTT. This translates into CAISRDNSNTEAFF.

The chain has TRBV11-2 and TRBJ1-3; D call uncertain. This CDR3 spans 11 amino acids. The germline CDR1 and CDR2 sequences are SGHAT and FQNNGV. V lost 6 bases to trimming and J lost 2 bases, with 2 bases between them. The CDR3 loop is CASRTGNTIYF. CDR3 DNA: TGTGCCAGCAGAACTGGAAACACCATATATTTT.

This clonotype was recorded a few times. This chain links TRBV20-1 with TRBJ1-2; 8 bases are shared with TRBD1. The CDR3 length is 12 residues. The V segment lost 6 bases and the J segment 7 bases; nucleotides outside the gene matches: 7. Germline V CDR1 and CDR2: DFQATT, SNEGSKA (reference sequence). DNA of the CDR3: TGCAGTGCCTCACCAGGGGGCCCTGGCTACACCTTC. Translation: CSASPGGPGYTF.

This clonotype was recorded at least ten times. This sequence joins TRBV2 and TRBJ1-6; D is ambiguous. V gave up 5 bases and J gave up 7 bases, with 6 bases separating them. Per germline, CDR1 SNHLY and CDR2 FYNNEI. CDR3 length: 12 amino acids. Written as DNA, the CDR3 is TGTGCCAGCAGTTATTCCAATTCACCCCTCCACTTT. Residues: CASSYSNSPLHF. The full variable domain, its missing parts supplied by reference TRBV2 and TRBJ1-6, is EPEVTQTPSHQVTQMGQEVILRCVPISNHLYFYWYRQILGQKVEFLVSFYNNEISEKSEIFDDQFSVERPDGSNFTLKIRSTKLEDSAMYFCASSYSNSPLHFGNGTRLTVT.

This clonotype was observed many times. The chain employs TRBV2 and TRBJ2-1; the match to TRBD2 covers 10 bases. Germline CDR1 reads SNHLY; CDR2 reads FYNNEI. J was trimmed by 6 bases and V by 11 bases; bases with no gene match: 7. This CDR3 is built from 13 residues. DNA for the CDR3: TGTGCCTGCGGGGTAGCGGGAGGCAATGAGCAGTTCTTC. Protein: CACGVAGGNEQFF.

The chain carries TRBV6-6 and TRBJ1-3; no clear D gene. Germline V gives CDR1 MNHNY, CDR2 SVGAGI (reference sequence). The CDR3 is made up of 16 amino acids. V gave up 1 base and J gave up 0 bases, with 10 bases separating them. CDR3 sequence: CASSYLDGNSGNTIYF. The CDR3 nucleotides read TGTGCCAGCAGTTACTTGGACGGCAACTCTGGAAACACCATATATTTT.

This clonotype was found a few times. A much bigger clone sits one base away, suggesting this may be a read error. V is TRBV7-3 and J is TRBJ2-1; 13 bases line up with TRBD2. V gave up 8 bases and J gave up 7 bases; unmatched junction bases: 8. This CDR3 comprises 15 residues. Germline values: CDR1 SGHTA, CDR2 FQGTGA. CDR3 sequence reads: CASGEGTSGVNEQFF. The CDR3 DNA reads TGTGCCAGCGGGGAAGGGACTAGCGGGGTGAATGAGCAGTTCTTC.

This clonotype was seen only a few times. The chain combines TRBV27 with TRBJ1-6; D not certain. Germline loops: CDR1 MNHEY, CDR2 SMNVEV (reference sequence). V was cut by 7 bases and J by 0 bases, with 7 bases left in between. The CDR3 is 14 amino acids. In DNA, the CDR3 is TGTGCCAGCATGGGCATCTCCTATAATTCACCCCTCCACTTT. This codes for CASMGISYNSPLHF.